The rows below give T cell receptor beta chains drawn from one sample of a study of regulatory T cells in long-lasting Graves disease. TCRdb re-analysed the multiplex PCR reads in MiXCR, keeping a single row per CDR3 protein. The profile shows about 470,000 distinct CDR3 sequences, under 25% of them singletons. The specimen was peripheral blood mononuclear cells (PBMCs), collected when the disease was refractory, from a patient treated with antithyroid drugs. These receptors all come from a female donor with Graves disease. CDR3s include the opening cysteine and the closing phenylalanine or tryptophan. A D gene is named only where the DNA matches it firmly. A clone size is listed for some rows: how often the clone was seen (once, few, many), or a class if it is expanded.

J gene | clone size | D gene | V gene | CDR3 protein | CDR3 DNA
TRBJ1-4 | many | TRBD1 | TRBV7-9 | CASSSRSLTGKTTNEKLFF | TGTGCCAGCAGCTCCCGTAGTCTGACAGGGAAAACAACTAATGAAAAACTGTTTTTT
TRBJ2-1 | few | TRBD1 | TRBV28 | CASSPLTGGQYNEQFF | TGTGCCAGCAGTCCATTAACAGGGGGCCAGTACAATGAGCAGTTCTTC
TRBJ1-5 | many | TRBD1 | TRBV28 | CASKAIRGRFILQPQHF | TGTGCCAGCAAGGCGATCAGGGGGCGATTCATATTACAGCCCCAGCATTTT
TRBJ2-5 | - | - | TRBV28 | CASRRTGETQYF | TGTGCCAGCAGGCGCACGGGGGAGACCCAGTACTTC
TRBJ1-1 | - | - | TRBV5-1 | CASRIGEEAEAFF | TGCGCCAGCAGAATTGGAGAAGAGGCTGAAGCTTTCTTT
TRBJ1-5 | few | - | TRBV4-2 | CASSQNPGKDQPQHF | TGTGCCAGCAGCCAAAATCCAGGGAAGGATCAGCCCCAGCATTTT
TRBJ2-2 | few | - | TRBV12-3/TRBV12-4 | CASSLGGLTGELFF | TGTGCCAGCAGTTTAGGCGGACTCACCGGGGAGCTGTTTTTT
TRBJ2-5 | - | - | TRBV9 | CASSVAGNWEETQYF | TGTGCCAGCAGCGTAGCTGGGAACTGGGAAGAGACCCAGTACTTC
TRBJ2-5 | many | TRBD2 | TRBV28 | CASSLGLAAIQETQYF | TGTGCCAGCAGTTTGGGACTAGCGGCTATCCAAGAGACCCAGTACTTC
TRBJ1-5 | few | - | TRBV15 | CATSPGPQPQHF | TGTGCCACCAGCCCAGGGCCTCAGCCCCAGCATTTT
TRBJ1-2 | many | TRBD1 | TRBV2 | CASHRGREGGYTF | TGTGCCAGCCACAGGGGGCGCGAAGGTGGCTACACCTTC
TRBJ2-7 | many | - | TRBV19 | CASSITKSTYEQYF | TGTGCCAGTAGTATAACGAAGAGCACCTACGAGCAGTACTTC
TRBJ1-2 | many | TRBD1 | TRBV7-2 | CASSSQGMSLDGYTF | TGTGCCAGCAGCTCACAGGGGATGTCCCTCGATGGCTACACCTTC
TRBJ2-2 | - | TRBD2 | TRBV6-1 | CASSDWTSGGGTGELFF | TGTGCCAGCAGTGACTGGACTAGCGGGGGGGGCACCGGGGAGCTGTTTTTT
TRBJ2-4 | - | - | TRBV27 | CASSSQGTMLAKNIQYF | TGTGCCAGCAGTTCCCAAGGGACCATGCTAGCCAAAAACATTCAGTACTTC
TRBJ2-5 | few | - | TRBV7-2 | CASSSNGLGETQYF | TGTGCCAGCAGCTCTAACGGACTGGGAGAGACCCAGTACTTC
TRBJ1-1 | many | TRBD1 | TRBV20-1 | CSARVYRGPLNTEAFF | TGCAGTGCTAGAGTTTACAGGGGCCCCCTGAACACTGAAGCTTTCTTT
TRBJ2-3 | few | - | TRBV2 | CASSEEGGRTDTQYF | TGTGCCAGCAGTGAAGAGGGCGGACGCACAGATACGCAGTATTTT
TRBJ2-4 | many | - | TRBV11-2 | CASSLDGGYHAKNIQYF | TGTGCCAGCAGCTTAGATGGGGGGTACCATGCCAAAAACATTCAGTACTTC
TRBJ2-5 | many | TRBD2 | TRBV25-1 | CASSEFGGTGRETQYF | TGTGCCAGCAGTGAATTCGGGGGGACGGGACGGGAGACCCAGTACTTC
TRBJ2-3 | few | - | TRBV2 | CASSVMGTDTQYF | TGTGCCAGCAGCGTGATGGGAACAGATACGCAGTATTTT
TRBJ2-7 | few | - | TRBV12-3/TRBV12-4 | CASSSTRGPSYEQYF | TGTGCCAGCAGCTCTACCCGGGGACCCTCCTACGAGCAGTACTTC
TRBJ1-1 | many | - | TRBV7-8 | CASSPGRPIEAFF | TGTGCCAGCAGCCCTGGTAGGCCCATTGAAGCTTTCTTT